These 8 T cell receptor beta chains share one sample of origin, sequenced in a study of T cells in Graves' hyperthyroidism and ophthalmopathy (dated by TCRdb to about 2019). The library was built by means of multiplex PCR. The run used an Illumina HiSeq 2000. Amplification of TCR beta CDR3 regions was carried out from RNA transcripts. For the first round of RT-PCR on the TCR CDR3, the HTBI primer set was used together with the Qiagen OneStep RT-PCR kit. TCRdb passed the public sequencing reads through fastp at Q25 and MiXCR, retaining productive beta sequences. A single entry per CDR3 protein holds the most common genes and DNA from its merged rows. A total of hundreds of thousands of distinct CDR3 sequences appear in this sample, 14% of them only once. Roughly 10% of the sample goes to the ten largest clones. The sample comprised blood. The receptors shown here come from a woman younger than 35 with Graves' hyperthyroidism.

This clonotype has just a few counts. A junction boundary mismatches the germline segment, possibly from a read error. The rearrangement joins TRBV3-1 to TRBJ2-1; TRBD2 matches 8 bases. Per the germline V gene, CDR1 is LGHDT and CDR2 is YNNKEL (reference sequence). CDR3 size: 18 residues. CDR3 protein: CATSQVWASGRSYNEQFF. The DNA of the CDR3 is TGTGCCACCAGCCAGGTATGGGCTAGCGGGCGATCCTACAATGAGCAGTTCTTC.

The rearrangement uses TRBV12-3 or TRBV12-4 and TRBJ2-7, with 7 bases fitting TRBD1. This CDR3 is 12 amino acids long. The V segment lost 6 bases and the J segment 5 bases; nucleotides outside the gene matches: 4. CDR3 residues: CASRTGRDEQYF. Written as DNA, the CDR3 is TGTGCCAGCAGGACAGGGCGGGACGAGCAGTACTTC.

This clonotype has a count of ten or more. The chain links TRBV4-1 to TRBJ1-5; no clear D gene. Between the trimmed V and J ends, which lost 4 bases and 0 bases, there was a span of 10 bases. The CDR3 has 15 amino acids. From germline, CDR1 is MGHRA and CDR2 YSYEKL. CDR3 sequence (DNA): TGCGCCAGCAGCCCGACCGCGTATAGCAATCAGCCCCAGCATTTT. The encoded protein is CASSPTAYSNQPQHF.

The chain has TRBV7-9 and TRBJ1-1; 8 positions agree with TRBD1. The CDR3 covers 16 residues. The V gene's germline CDR1 is SEHNR and CDR2 FQNEAQ (reference sequence). The trim removed 2 bases at V and 4 bases at J, leaving 9 bases unmatched. The CDR3 loop is CASSLNRGEWGTEAFF. CDR3 bases: TGTGCCAGCAGCTTAAACAGGGGGGAGTGGGGCACTGAAGCTTTCTTT.

This clonotype was counted between two and nine times. The chain employs TRBV18 and TRBJ2-2; D unclear. Trimming left V 2 bases short and J 6 bases short, with 7 bases between. The CDR3 runs to 13 residues. CDR1 KGHSH and CDR2 LQKENI come from the germline V gene. CDR3 sequence: CASSPAGAGELFF. The CDR3 nucleotides read TGTGCCAGCTCACCAGCCGGAGCCGGGGAGCTGTTTTTT. Variable domain in full (rest from reference TRBV18 and TRBJ2-2): NAGVMQNPRHLVRRRGQEARLRCSPMKGHSHVYWYRQLPEEGLKFMVYLQKENIIDESGMPKERFSAEFPKEGPSILRIQQVVRGDSAAYFCASSPAGAGELFFGEGSRLTVL.

Notes on this clonotype: A single base separates this from a much larger clone, so it may be a read error. The genes are TRBV20-1 and TRBJ1-1; D is possibly TRBD1 (6 bases). The CDR3 spans 12 residues. Germline CDR1 reads DFQATT; CDR2 reads SNEGSKA (reference sequence). V lost 3 bases and J lost 4, with 9 bases in between. CDR3 coding DNA: TGCAGTGCTAGTGAGGGGGTCACTGAAGCTTTCTTT. Its protein is CSASEGVTEAFF.

This clonotype has a handful of counts. Compared with germline, one end of the junction differs, possibly owing to a read error. This chain uses TRBV3-1 with TRBJ2-1; D remains ambiguous. This CDR3 spans 14 amino acids. CDR1 and CDR2 from the germline V gene are LGHDT and YNNKEL (reference sequence). The CDR3 DNA sequence: TGTGCCAGCAGCCACACTGCGGTATACAATGAGCGGTTCTTC. Protein product: CASSHTAVYNERFF.

This clonotype was seen a handful of times. The V gene is TRBV5-5, the J gene TRBJ2-1; 12 bases are a match to TRBD2. With 4 bases clipped from V and 8 bases from J, the junction kept 7 bases outside the gene matches. Per the germline V gene, CDR1 is SGHKS and CDR2 is YYEKEE (reference sequence). The CDR3 runs to 15 residues. The CDR3 nucleotides are TGTGCCAGCAGCCTGACTAGCGGGAGTCTCGATGAGCAGTTCTTC. Its protein is CASSLTSGSLDEQFF.